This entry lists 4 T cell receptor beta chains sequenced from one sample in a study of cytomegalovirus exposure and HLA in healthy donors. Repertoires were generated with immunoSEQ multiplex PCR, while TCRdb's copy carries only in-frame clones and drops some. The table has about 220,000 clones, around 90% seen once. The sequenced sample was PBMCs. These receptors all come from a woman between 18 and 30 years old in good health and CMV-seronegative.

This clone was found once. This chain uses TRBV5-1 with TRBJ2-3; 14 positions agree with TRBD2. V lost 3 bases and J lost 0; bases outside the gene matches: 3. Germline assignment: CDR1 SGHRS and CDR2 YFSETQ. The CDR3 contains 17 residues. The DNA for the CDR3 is TGCGCCAGCAGCTCGGGACTAGCGGGAGTTAGCACAGATACGCAGTATTTT. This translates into CASSSGLAGVSTDTQYF. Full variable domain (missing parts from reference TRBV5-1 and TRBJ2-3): KAGVTQTPRYLIKTRGQQVTLSCSPISGHRSVSWYQQTPGQGLQFLFEYFSETQRNKGNFPGRFSGRQFSNSRSEMNVSTLELGDSALYLCASSSGLAGVSTDTQYFGPGTRLTVL.

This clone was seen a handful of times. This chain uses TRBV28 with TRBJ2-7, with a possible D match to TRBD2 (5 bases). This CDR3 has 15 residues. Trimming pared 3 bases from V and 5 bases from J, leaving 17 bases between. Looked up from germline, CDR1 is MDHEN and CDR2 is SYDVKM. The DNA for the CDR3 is TGTGCCAGCAGTTTGTACGGCGTCGGACTCCACGAGCAGTACTTC. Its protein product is CASSLYGVGLHEQYF.

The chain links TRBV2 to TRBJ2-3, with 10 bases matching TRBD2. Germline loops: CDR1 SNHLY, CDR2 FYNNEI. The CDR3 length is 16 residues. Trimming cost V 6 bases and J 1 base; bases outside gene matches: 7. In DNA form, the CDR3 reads TGTGCCAGCAGCGAAAGGACTAGCGGTGGCACAGATACGCAGTATTTT. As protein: CASSERTSGGTDTQYF.

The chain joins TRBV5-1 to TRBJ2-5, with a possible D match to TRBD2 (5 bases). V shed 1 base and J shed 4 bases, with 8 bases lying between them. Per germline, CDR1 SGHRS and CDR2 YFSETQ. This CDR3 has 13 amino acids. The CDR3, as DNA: TGCGCCAGCAGCTTGTCGGGAAGAGAGACCCAGTACTTC. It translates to CASSLSGRETQYF.